This is a list of T cell receptor beta chains from one sample in a study of read filtering for tumor transcriptome and immune sequencing. Via MiXCR, TCRdb re-called the reads, giving one row per CDR3 protein. The table records around 130,000 distinct CDR3 sequences, 10% to 15% of them present only once. The sample consisted of a population of CD138-negative cells sorted from bone marrow. The receptors here all came from a donor aged 40 or over with multiple myeloma. Each CDR3 is given with its conserved first and last residue. Each record gives: J gene, V gene, clone size, D gene, CDR3 DNA, CDR3 protein. D genes are given only for firm matches. The listing skips clone size in some rows; elsewhere it reads once, few, many or a size class.

j_gene: TRBJ1-1; v_gene: TRBV12-3/TRBV12-4; abundance: -; d_gene: TRBD1; CDR3nt: TGTGCCACCAGGGACAGCACTCACACTGAAGCTTTCTTT; CDR3aa: CATRDSTHTEAFF
j_gene: TRBJ2-5; v_gene: TRBV7-8; abundance: many; d_gene: -; CDR3nt: TGTGCCAGCAGCTTATCGGGGGGCGGCCAAGAGACCCAGTACTTC; CDR3aa: CASSLSGGGQETQYF
j_gene: TRBJ2-7; v_gene: TRBV7-9; abundance: many; d_gene: TRBD2; CDR3nt: TGTGCCAGCAGCATGACTAGCGGGAGAAGCTACGAGCAGTACTTC; CDR3aa: CASSMTSGRSYEQYF
j_gene: TRBJ2-3; v_gene: TRBV2; abundance: few; d_gene: TRBD2; CDR3nt: TGTGCCAGCAGTACGAGGCTAGCGGGGAAGGATACGCAGTATTTT; CDR3aa: CASSTRLAGKDTQYF
j_gene: TRBJ2-1; v_gene: TRBV6-6; abundance: many; d_gene: TRBD1; CDR3nt: TGTGCCAGCAGTCCCGGTCGGGACAGGTTCCTTTACAATGAGCAGTTCTTC; CDR3aa: CASSPGRDRFLYNEQFF
j_gene: TRBJ1-5; v_gene: TRBV5-1; abundance: many; d_gene: TRBD1; CDR3nt: TGCGCCAGCAGCTATACAGGGGGCCCTGGTCAGCCCCAGCATTTT; CDR3aa: CASSYTGGPGQPQHF
j_gene: TRBJ2-1; v_gene: TRBV7-9; abundance: many; d_gene: TRBD2; CDR3nt: TGTGCCAGCAGCCCCGGGACTAGCGGAAGAGGGGACAATGAGCAGTTCTTC; CDR3aa: CASSPGTSGRGDNEQFF
j_gene: TRBJ1-5; v_gene: TRBV28; abundance: few; d_gene: -; CDR3nt: TGTGCCAGCAGGCCAGGGACGGGGGATCAGCCCCAGCATTTT; CDR3aa: CASRPGTGDQPQHF
j_gene: TRBJ2-7; v_gene: TRBV12-3/TRBV12-4; abundance: many; d_gene: TRBD2; CDR3nt: TGTGCCAGCAGCCCGGGGCCCGCGCTAGCGGTCTACGAGCAGTACTTC; CDR3aa: CASSPGPALAVYEQYF
j_gene: TRBJ2-3; v_gene: TRBV29-1; abundance: many; d_gene: TRBD1; CDR3nt: TGCAGCGTTCGGACAGGGAGCTCAGATACGCAGTATTTT; CDR3aa: CSVRTGSSDTQYF
j_gene: TRBJ1-2; v_gene: TRBV7-2; abundance: few; d_gene: -; CDR3nt: TGTGCCAGCAGTCGAGTGGGATCGGAAAACTCTAACTATGGCTACACCTTC; CDR3aa: CASSRVGSENSNYGYTF
j_gene: TRBJ2-3; v_gene: TRBV3-1; abundance: many; d_gene: -; CDR3nt: TGTGCCAGCAGCCAACTACACAGCACAGATACGCAGTATTTT; CDR3aa: CASSQLHSTDTQYF
j_gene: TRBJ1-2; v_gene: TRBV5-6; abundance: many; d_gene: -; CDR3nt: TGTGCCAGCAGCTTGGCGCCAGAGCCTAACTATGGCTACACCTTC; CDR3aa: CASSLAPEPNYGYTF
j_gene: TRBJ2-2; v_gene: TRBV2; abundance: many; d_gene: -; CDR3nt: TGTGCCAGCAGTGCGTTAACAGGGTCGAACACCGGGGAGCTGTTTTTT; CDR3aa: CASSALTGSNTGELFF
j_gene: TRBJ2-5; v_gene: TRBV29-1; abundance: many; d_gene: TRBD1; CDR3nt: TGCAGCGCGACAGGGGGCGTTGAGACCCAGTACTTC; CDR3aa: CSATGGVETQYF
j_gene: TRBJ2-3; v_gene: TRBV10-3; abundance: many; d_gene: TRBD2; CDR3nt: TGTGCCATCAGTGAAGTCTTAGCGGGGGGCCAAGATACGCAGTATTTT; CDR3aa: CAISEVLAGGQDTQYF
j_gene: TRBJ1-1; v_gene: TRBV20-1; abundance: many; d_gene: -; CDR3nt: TGCAGTGCTAAGGGGCAGACTGAAGCTTTCTTT; CDR3aa: CSAKGQTEAFF
j_gene: TRBJ1-1; v_gene: TRBV6-5; abundance: many; d_gene: TRBD1; CDR3nt: TGTGCCAGCAGTTTAGGACAGGGCTTCGGCACTGAAGCTTTCTTT; CDR3aa: CASSLGQGFGTEAFF
j_gene: TRBJ2-1; v_gene: TRBV5-8; abundance: many; d_gene: -; CDR3nt: TGTGCCAGCATCCCGCAGGGTCTTGGTCGGAGGGCCTCCTACAATGAGCAGTTCTTC; CDR3aa: CASIPQGLGRRASYNEQFF
j_gene: TRBJ2-3; v_gene: TRBV10-3; abundance: many; d_gene: TRBD2; CDR3nt: TGTGCCATCACTTCTGATAGCGGGGGAGGGATAGATACGCAGTATTTT; CDR3aa: CAITSDSGGGIDTQYF
j_gene: TRBJ1-1; v_gene: TRBV6-1; abundance: many; d_gene: -; CDR3nt: TGTGCCAGCAGTGAAGCGCTTCCGGGGAACGCTTTCTTT; CDR3aa: CASSEALPGNAFF
j_gene: TRBJ1-6; v_gene: TRBV12-3/TRBV12-4; abundance: many; d_gene: TRBD1; CDR3nt: TGTGCCAGCAGTTTAGTGGGGACAGGCAATTCACCCCTCCACTTT; CDR3aa: CASSLVGTGNSPLHF
j_gene: TRBJ1-1; v_gene: TRBV28; abundance: many; d_gene: TRBD1; CDR3nt: TGTGCCAGCAGTTCCCCGGGACAGATGAACACTGAAGCTTTCTTT; CDR3aa: CASSSPGQMNTEAFF
j_gene: TRBJ1-1; v_gene: TRBV20-1; abundance: many; d_gene: -; CDR3nt: TGCAGTGCTAGTTGGGGGGGGGACACTGAAGCTTTCTTT; CDR3aa: CSASWGGDTEAFF
j_gene: TRBJ2-7; v_gene: TRBV6-2/TRBV6-3; abundance: many; d_gene: -; CDR3nt: TGTGCCAGCAGTACGCAACTCCGGGACACCTTATACGAGCAGTACTTC; CDR3aa: CASSTQLRDTLYEQYF
j_gene: TRBJ2-3; v_gene: TRBV10-3; abundance: many; d_gene: TRBD2; CDR3nt: TGTGCCATCATGGCTAGCGGGCCCACAGATACGCAGTATTTT; CDR3aa: CAIMASGPTDTQYF
j_gene: TRBJ2-1; v_gene: TRBV5-5; abundance: many; d_gene: -; CDR3nt: TGTGCCAGCAGATCCGGGACAAATAATGAGCAGTTCTTC; CDR3aa: CASRSGTNNEQFF
j_gene: TRBJ2-3; v_gene: TRBV7-2; abundance: many; d_gene: -; CDR3nt: TGTGCCAGCAGCTTTGGCGCCAGCACAGATACGCAGTATTTT; CDR3aa: CASSFGASTDTQYF
j_gene: TRBJ2-7; v_gene: TRBV19; abundance: -; d_gene: -; CDR3nt: TGTGCCAGTAGCGCGACAGCTTCCGAGCAGTACTTC; CDR3aa: CASSATASEQYF
j_gene: TRBJ2-3; v_gene: TRBV7-9; abundance: many; d_gene: -; CDR3nt: TGTGCCAGCGACTCCCCATCCGCAGATACGCAGTATTTT; CDR3aa: CASDSPSADTQYF
j_gene: TRBJ1-1; v_gene: TRBV6-2/TRBV6-3; abundance: many; d_gene: -; CDR3nt: TGTGCCAGCAGAATCCGACGGGGAGAAGCTTTCTTT; CDR3aa: CASRIRRGEAFF
j_gene: TRBJ2-5; v_gene: TRBV18; abundance: many; d_gene: -; CDR3nt: TGTGCCAGCTCACCACTACAGCAAGAGACCCAGTACTTC; CDR3aa: CASSPLQQETQYF
j_gene: TRBJ2-1; v_gene: TRBV29-1; abundance: many; d_gene: TRBD2; CDR3nt: TGCAGCGTCGGGACTAGCGGGTTATCCTACAATGAGCAGTTCTTC; CDR3aa: CSVGTSGLSYNEQFF